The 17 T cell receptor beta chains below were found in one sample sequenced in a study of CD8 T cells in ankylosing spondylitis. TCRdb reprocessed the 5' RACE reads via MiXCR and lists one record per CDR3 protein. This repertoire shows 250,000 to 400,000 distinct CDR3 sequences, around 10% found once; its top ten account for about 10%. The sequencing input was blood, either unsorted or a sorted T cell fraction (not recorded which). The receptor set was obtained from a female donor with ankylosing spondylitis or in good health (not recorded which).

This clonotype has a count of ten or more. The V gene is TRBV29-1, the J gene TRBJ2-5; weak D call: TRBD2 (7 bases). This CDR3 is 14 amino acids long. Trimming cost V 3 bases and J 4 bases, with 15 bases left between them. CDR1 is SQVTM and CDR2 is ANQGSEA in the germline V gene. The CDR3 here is CSVDSGGYLETQYF. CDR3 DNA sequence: TGCAGCGTTGATTCGGGGGGCTACTTAGAGACCCAGTACTTC.

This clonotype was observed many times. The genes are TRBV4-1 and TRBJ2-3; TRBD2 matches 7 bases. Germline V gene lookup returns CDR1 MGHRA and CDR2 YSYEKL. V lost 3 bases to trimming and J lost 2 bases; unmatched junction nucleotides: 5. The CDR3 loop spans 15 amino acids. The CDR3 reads CASSQEAGVTDTQYF. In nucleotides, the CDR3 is TGCGCCAGCAGCCAGGAGGCGGGAGTCACAGATACGCAGTATTTT.

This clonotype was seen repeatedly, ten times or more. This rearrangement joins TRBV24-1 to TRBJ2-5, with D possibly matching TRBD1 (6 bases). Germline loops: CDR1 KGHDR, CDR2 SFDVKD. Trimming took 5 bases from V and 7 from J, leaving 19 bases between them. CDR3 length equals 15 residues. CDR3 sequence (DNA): TGTGCCACCAGTGCCTCAACAGGGTTGGGTCGGACCCAGTACTTC. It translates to CATSASTGLGRTQYF.

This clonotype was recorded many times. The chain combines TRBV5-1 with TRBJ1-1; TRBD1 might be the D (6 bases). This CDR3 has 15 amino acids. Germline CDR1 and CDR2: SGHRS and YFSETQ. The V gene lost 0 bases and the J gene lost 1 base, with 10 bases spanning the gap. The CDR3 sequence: CASSLDRQENTEAFF. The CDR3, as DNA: TGCGCCAGCAGCTTGGACCGACAGGAGAACACTGAAGCTTTCTTT.

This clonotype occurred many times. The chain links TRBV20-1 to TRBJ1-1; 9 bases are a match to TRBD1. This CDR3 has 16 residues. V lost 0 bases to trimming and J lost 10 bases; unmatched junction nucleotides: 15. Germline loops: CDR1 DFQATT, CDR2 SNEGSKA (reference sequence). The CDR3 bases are TGCAGTGCTAGAGATCCTGGCTTTGGACAGGGGCTTACAGCTTTCTTT. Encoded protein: CSARDPGFGQGLTAFF.

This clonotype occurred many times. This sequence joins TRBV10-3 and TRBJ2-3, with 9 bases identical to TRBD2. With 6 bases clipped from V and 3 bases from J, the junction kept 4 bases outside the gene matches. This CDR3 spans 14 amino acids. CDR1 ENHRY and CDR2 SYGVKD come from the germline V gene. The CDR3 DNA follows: TGTGCCATCAGCGTTACTAGCGGGACAGATACGCAGTATTTT. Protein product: CAISVTSGTDTQYF.

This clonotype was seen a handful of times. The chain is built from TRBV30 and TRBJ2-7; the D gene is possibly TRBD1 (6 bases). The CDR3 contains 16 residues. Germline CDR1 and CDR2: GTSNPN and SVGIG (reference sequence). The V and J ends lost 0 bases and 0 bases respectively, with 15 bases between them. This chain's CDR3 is CAWSVRVGALSYEQYF. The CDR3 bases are TGTGCCTGGAGTGTACGGGTGGGGGCTCTCTCCTACGAGCAGTACTTC.

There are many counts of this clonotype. The DNA for the CDR3 is TGCGCCAGTCACCGGGACTACAAGAACACCGGGGAGCTGTTTTTT. The encoded protein is CASHRDYKNTGELFF. The chain carries TRBV5-1 and TRBJ2-2; 7 bases fit TRBD2. The J segment lost 1 base and the V segment lost 8 bases, leaving 8 bases of the junction unmatched. Germline V gives CDR1 SGHRS, CDR2 YFSETQ. This CDR3 has 15 amino acids.

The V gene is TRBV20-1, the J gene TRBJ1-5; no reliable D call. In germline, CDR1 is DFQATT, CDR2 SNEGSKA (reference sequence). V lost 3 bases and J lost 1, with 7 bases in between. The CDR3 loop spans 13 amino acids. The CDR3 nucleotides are TGCAGTGCTAGGAAAGGGAGCAATCAGCCCCAGCATTTT. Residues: CSARKGSNQPQHF.

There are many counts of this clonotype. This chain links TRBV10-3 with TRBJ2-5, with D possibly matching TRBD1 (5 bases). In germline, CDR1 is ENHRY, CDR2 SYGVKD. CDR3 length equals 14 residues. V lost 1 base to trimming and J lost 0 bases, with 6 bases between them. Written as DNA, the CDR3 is TGTGCCATCAGTGAGTTACAGGACCAAGAGACCCAGTACTTC. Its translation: CAISELQDQETQYF.

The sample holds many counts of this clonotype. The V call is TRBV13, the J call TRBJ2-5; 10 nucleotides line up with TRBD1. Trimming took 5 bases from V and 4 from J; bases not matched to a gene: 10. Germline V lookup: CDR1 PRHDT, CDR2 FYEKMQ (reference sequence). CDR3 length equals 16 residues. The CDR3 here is CASSRRTGGTLETQYF. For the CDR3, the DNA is TGTGCCAGCAGCCGGAGGACAGGGGGGACTCTAGAGACCCAGTACTTC.

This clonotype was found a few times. The CDR3 loop reads CASSLISDPAKNIQYF. The CDR3 DNA follows: TGCGCCAGCAGCTTGATTTCAGATCCTGCCAAAAACATTCAGTACTTC. The chain joins TRBV5-1 to TRBJ2-4; D is uncertain. The germline V gene encodes CDR1 SGHRS and CDR2 YFSETQ. The germline V and J ends were trimmed by 1 base and 1 base, with 12 bases remaining between them. There are 16 residues in the CDR3.

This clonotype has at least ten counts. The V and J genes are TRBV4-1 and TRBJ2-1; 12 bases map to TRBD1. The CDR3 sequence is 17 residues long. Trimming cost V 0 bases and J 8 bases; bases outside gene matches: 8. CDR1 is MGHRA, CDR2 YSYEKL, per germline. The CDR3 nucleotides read TGCGCCAGCAGCCAAGAAAGGGACAGGGGGCGCATCGATGAGCAGTTCTTC. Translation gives CASSQERDRGRIDEQFF.

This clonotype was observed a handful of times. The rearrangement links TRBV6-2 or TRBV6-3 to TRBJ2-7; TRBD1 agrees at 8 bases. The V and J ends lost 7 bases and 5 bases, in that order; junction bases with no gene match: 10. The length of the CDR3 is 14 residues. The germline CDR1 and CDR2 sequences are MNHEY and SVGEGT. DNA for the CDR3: TGTGCCAGCACCGCAGGGGGCAGTGGGAACGAGCAGTACTTC. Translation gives CASTAGGSGNEQYF.

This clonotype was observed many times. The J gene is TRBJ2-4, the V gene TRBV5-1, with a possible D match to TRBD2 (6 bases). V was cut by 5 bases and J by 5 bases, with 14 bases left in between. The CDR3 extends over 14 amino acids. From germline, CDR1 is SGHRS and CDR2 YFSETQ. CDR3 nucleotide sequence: TGCGCCAGCAGAAAGGGTTCGGGAGAAAACATTCAGTACTTC. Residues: CASRKGSGENIQYF.

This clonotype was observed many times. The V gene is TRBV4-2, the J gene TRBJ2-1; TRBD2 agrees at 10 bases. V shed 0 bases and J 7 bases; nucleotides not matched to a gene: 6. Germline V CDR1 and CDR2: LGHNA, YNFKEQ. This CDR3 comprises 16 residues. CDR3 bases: TGTGCCAGCAGCCAAGATTTTAGCGGGAGGATGAATGAGCAGTTCTTC. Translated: CASSQDFSGRMNEQFF.

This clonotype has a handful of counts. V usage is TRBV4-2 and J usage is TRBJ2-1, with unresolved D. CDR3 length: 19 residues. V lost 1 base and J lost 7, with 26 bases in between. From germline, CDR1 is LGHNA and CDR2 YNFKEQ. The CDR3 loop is CASSQGRSWTVSLGNEQFF. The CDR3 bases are TGTGCCAGCAGCCAAGGGCGGTCCTGGACCGTGAGCTTAGGGAATGAGCAGTTCTTC.